This TCR beta chain derives from a study of tumor-infiltrating lymphocytes in primary liver carcinoma. About the research overall: Tumor staging was T1-T3 N0M0; sizes spanned 4.2 to 10 cm across. The study's findings and limits: Tumor-blood pairs (like tumor-adjacent pairs) overlapped less than tumor region pairs did.

The authors made TCR beta cDNA from roughly 480 ng total RNA with a constant-region primer. ARM-PCR, slightly modified, supplied the TCR beta libraries through three nested multiplex PCR rounds. In TCRdb, the multiplex PCR reads were re-called with MiXCR into one record per CDR3 protein. This sample has around 25,000 distinct CDR3 sequences; around three quarters occur once, and the top ten carry less than 55%. With respect to this clonotype: Its antigen is currently unknown. A read error may account for a junction end that differs from germline.

Without any cell sorting, about 18-30 mg of bulk tissue yielded co-extracted RNA and DNA. Patients underwent surgical resection for primary liver carcinoma. Five separate regions were sampled from each tumor. Sequencing input: liver tumor tissue from sampling region 3. Indicated subset: tumor region T3, left-lateral pole. The sequence was obtained from a man aged 35 to 55 with primary liver carcinoma and hepatitis B virus infection.

This CDR3 reads CAISRGFEQYF. CDR3 sequence (DNA): TGTGCCATCAGCAGAGGGTTCGAGCAGTACTTT. The J gene is TRBJ2-7, the V gene TRBV5-6, with TRBD2 as a possible D gene (5 bases). The CDR3 extends over 11 amino acids. Germline CDR1 reads SGHDT; CDR2 reads YYEEEE. Together with reference TRBV5-6 and TRBJ2-7, the CDR3 gives the full variable domain: DAGVTQSPTHLIKTRGQQVTLRCSPKSGHDTVSWYQQALGQGPQFIFQYYEEEERQRGNFPDRFSGHQFPNYSSELNVNALLLGDSALYLCAISRGFEQYFGPGTRLTVT.